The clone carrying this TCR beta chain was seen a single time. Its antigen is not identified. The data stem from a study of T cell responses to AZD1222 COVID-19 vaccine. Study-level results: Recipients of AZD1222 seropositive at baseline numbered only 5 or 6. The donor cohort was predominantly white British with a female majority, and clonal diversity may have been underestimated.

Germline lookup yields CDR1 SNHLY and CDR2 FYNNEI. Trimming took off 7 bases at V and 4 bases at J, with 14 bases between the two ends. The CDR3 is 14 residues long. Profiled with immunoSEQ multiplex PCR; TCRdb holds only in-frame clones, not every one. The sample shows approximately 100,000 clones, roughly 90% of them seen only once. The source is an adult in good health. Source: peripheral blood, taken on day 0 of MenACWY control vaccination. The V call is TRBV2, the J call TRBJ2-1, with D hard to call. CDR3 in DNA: TGTGCCAGCAAGTACGCGAACCTTTACAATGAGCAGTTCTTC. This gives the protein CASKYANLYNEQFF.